One and the same sample provided the 25 T cell receptor beta chains below, sequenced in a study of blood T cell repertoires in COVID-19. TCRdb's table, derived via immunoSEQ multiplex PCR, lists solely in-frame clones and lacks some. The sample yields 200,000 to 250,000 clones, around four fifths seen once. Material: peripheral blood. These receptors were taken from an elderly woman with COVID-19, enrolled during active disease.

V and J are TRBV11-2 and TRBJ2-3; 9 nucleotides agree with TRBD2. The CDR3 spans 16 residues. Germline-derived CDR1 and CDR2 are SGHAT and FQNNGV. V lost 1 base to trimming and J lost 1 base; unmatched junction nucleotides: 3. CDR3 region: CASSLAVAGGTDTQYF. DNA of the CDR3: TGTGCCAGCAGCTTAGCGGTAGCGGGGGGCACAGATACGCAGTATTTT.

This chain uses TRBV27 with TRBJ1-4, with D perhaps TRBD1 (5 bases). Trimming removed 6 bases at V and 2 bases at J, with 10 bases between. Germline lookup yields CDR1 MNHEY and CDR2 SMNVEV (reference sequence). The CDR3 extends over 14 amino acids. The CDR3 sequence is CASRGWGTNEKLFF. In nucleotides, the CDR3 is TGTGCCAGCAGGGGGTGGGGCACTAATGAAAAACTGTTTTTT.

The chain recombines TRBV29-1 with TRBJ1-2; TRBD1 might be the D (5 bases). Trimming removed 4 bases at V and 8 bases at J, with 17 bases between. The germline CDR1 and CDR2 sequences are SQVTM and ANQGSEA. The CDR3 consists of 13 residues. The DNA of the CDR3 is TGCAGCGTTGGGGGGGTGTCGGTCTCCGGCTACACCTTC. It specifies CSVGGVSVSGYTF.

The J gene is TRBJ1-2, the V gene TRBV3-1 (or the pseudogene TRBV3-2); possibly TRBD1 for D (6 bases). Trimming removed 4 bases from V and 8 bases from J, with 17 bases in between. Germline V gene data show CDR1 as LGHDT and CDR2 as YNNKEL (reference sequence). The CDR3 contains 14 residues. The CDR3 DNA follows: TGTGCCAGCAGCCTAGGACAGAGAACGGGGGGCTACACCTTC. As protein: CASSLGQRTGGYTF.

This chain uses TRBV14 with TRBJ1-4; the match to TRBD1 covers 9 bases. With 6 bases clipped from V and 4 bases from J, the junction kept 9 bases outside the gene matches. The CDR3 is 16 amino acids. CDR1 and CDR2 from the germline V gene are SGHDN and FVKESK. The CDR3: CASSPGTGLLNEKLFF. Here the CDR3 DNA reads TGTGCCAGCAGTCCCGGGACAGGGCTTCTTAATGAAAAACTGTTTTTT.

This clone was observed a single time. The chain has TRBV5-1 and TRBJ1-1, with 8 bases aligning to TRBD1. The CDR3 extends over 15 amino acids. The V gene's germline CDR1 is SGHRS and CDR2 YFSETQ. The V and J ends lost 3 bases and 6 bases, in that order; junction bases with no gene match: 10. In nucleotides, the CDR3 is TGCGCCAGCAGCTCCTTGACAGGGGAAGTGGCTGAAGCTTTCTTT. Translation gives CASSSLTGEVAEAFF. The variable domain in full, with the rest retrieved from reference TRBV5-1 and TRBJ1-1, is KAGVTQTPRYLIKTRGQQVTLSCSPISGHRSVSWYQQTPGQGLQFLFEYFSETQRNKGNFPGRFSGRQFSNSRSEMNVSTLELGDSALYLCASSSLTGEVAEAFFGQGTRLTVV.

The chain couples TRBV7-9 to TRBJ2-1, with a possible D match to TRBD1 (6 bases). Germline loops: CDR1 SEHNR, CDR2 FQNEAQ (reference sequence). The CDR3 extends over 15 amino acids. V was cut by 1 base and J by 3 bases, with 10 bases left in between. CDR3 sequence reads: CASSLVRDIYNEQFF. The CDR3 DNA reads as TGTGCCAGCAGCTTAGTTAGGGACATCTACAATGAGCAGTTCTTC.

The chain uses TRBV3-1 (or the pseudogene TRBV3-2) and TRBJ1-2, with D possibly TRBD1 on 6 matching bases. CDR3 size: 13 residues. The V gene lost 3 bases and the J gene lost 8 bases, with 13 bases spanning the gap. Looked up from germline, CDR1 is LGHDT and CDR2 is YNNKEL (reference sequence). The CDR3 region is CASSQDAGAGYTF. In DNA, the CDR3 is TGTGCCAGCAGCCAGGACGCGGGGGCCGGCTACACCTTC.

The chain recombines TRBV19 with TRBJ1-4; no reliable D call. V lost 9 bases to trimming and J lost 4 bases, with 12 bases between them. CDR1 LNHDA and CDR2 SQIVND come from the germline V gene (reference sequence). The CDR3 extends over 13 amino acids. The CDR3, as DNA: TGTGCCAGCCATGGGCCGATTAATGAAAAACTGTTTTTT. It yields the protein CASHGPINEKLFF.

The chain combines TRBV7-3 with TRBJ2-2, with 9 bases that match TRBD2. The CDR3 is made up of 17 amino acids. CDR1 SGHTA and CDR2 FQGTGA come from the germline V gene. Trimming cost V 2 bases and J 0 bases; bases outside gene matches: 4. The CDR3 DNA reads TGTGCCAGCAGCTTAGCGGGAGGGGTTCCGAACACCGGGGAGCTGTTTTTT. This translates into CASSLAGGVPNTGELFF.

The chain carries TRBV29-1 and TRBJ2-7, with TRBD1 as a possible D gene (6 bases). The germline V gene has CDR1 SQVTM and CDR2 ANQGSEA. V was pared by 7 bases and J by 2 bases, with 9 bases between. The CDR3 runs to 11 residues. CDR3: CSAGQTYEQYF. The CDR3 nucleotides read TGCAGCGCGGGACAAACCTACGAGCAGTACTTC.

The CDR3 loop is CASSVDSLYGYTF. DNA for the CDR3: TGTGCCAGCAGCGTAGATTCTCTCTATGGCTACACCTTC. V usage is TRBV9 and J usage is TRBJ1-2; the D is unclear. Trimming cost V 0 bases and J 4 bases, with 7 bases left between them. Germline lookup yields CDR1 SGDLS and CDR2 YYNGEE. The CDR3 runs 13 residues.

V usage is TRBV7-2 and J usage is TRBJ2-7; 7 nucleotides agree with TRBD2. Germline V gene lookup returns CDR1 SGHTA and CDR2 FQGNSA. The V and J ends lost 2 bases and 2 bases, in that order; junction bases with no gene match: 6. This CDR3 spans 15 amino acids. CDR3 sequence: CASSLFKRGPYEQYF. The CDR3 DNA reads TGTGCCAGCAGCTTATTCAAGCGGGGACCCTACGAGCAGTACTTC.

The chain couples TRBV28 to TRBJ1-1; maybe TRBD1 (6 bases). The V end lost 8 bases, the J end lost 6 bases, and 19 bases lay between the germline ends. The CDR3 runs 14 residues. The germline V gene has CDR1 MDHEN and CDR2 SYDVKM. CDR3 loop: CASLIQGGDAEAFF. For the CDR3, the DNA is TGTGCCAGCCTAATACAGGGAGGGGACGCTGAAGCTTTCTTT.

The V and J genes are TRBV10-3 and TRBJ2-1; 8 nucleotides match TRBD2. With 8 bases clipped from V and 10 bases from J, the junction kept 10 bases outside the gene matches. This CDR3 is 13 amino acids long. Germline lookup yields CDR1 ENHRY and CDR2 SYGVKD. CDR3 sequence reads: CAIGSGTRDEQFF. CDR3 sequence (DNA): TGTGCCATCGGCTCCGGGACTAGGGACGAGCAGTTCTTC.

This clone was found a few times. The chain couples TRBV5-6 to TRBJ1-6; D possibly corresponds to TRBD1 (5 bases). V lost 0 bases to trimming and J lost 5 bases, with 12 bases between them. The CDR3 is made up of 16 amino acids. Germline V lookup: CDR1 SGHDT, CDR2 YYEEEE. The CDR3 DNA sequence: TGTGCCAGCAGCTTGGGCCCGGGACTGAATAATTCACCCCTCCACTTT. This encodes CASSLGPGLNNSPLHF.

The chain recombines TRBV28 with TRBJ2-1, with 8 bases that match TRBD1. The germline CDR1 and CDR2 sequences are MDHEN and SYDVKM. V lost 4 bases and J lost 8; bases outside the gene matches: 7. This CDR3 contains 14 residues. CDR3 in amino acids: CASSSPGQVYEQFF. In DNA form, the CDR3 reads TGTGCCAGCAGTTCTCCGGGACAGGTCTATGAGCAGTTCTTC.

This clone was counted a few times. V gene TRBV10-3 combines with J gene TRBJ1-2; TRBD1 agrees at 7 bases. The germline V gene has CDR1 ENHRY and CDR2 SYGVKD. The CDR3 covers 11 residues. Trimming took 6 bases from V and 7 from J; bases not matched to a gene: 2. This CDR3 reads CAIRGQLGYTF. CDR3 DNA: TGTGCCATCAGGGGACAGCTTGGCTACACCTTC.

This sequence joins TRBV24-1 and TRBJ2-3; D might be TRBD2 (5 bases). V lost 9 bases and J 3 bases, leaving 9 bases between the germline ends. This CDR3 comprises 12 residues. CDR1 is KGHDR, CDR2 SFDVKD, per germline. The CDR3 DNA is TGTGCCACCGAAAGCGGAACAGATACGCAGTATTTT. This codes for CATESGTDTQYF.

CDR3 bases: TGTGCCAGCAGTATAACTCAAACGGGGACTGAAGCTTTCTTT. It encodes CASSITQTGTEAFF. The V gene is TRBV6-6, the J gene TRBJ1-1; no clear D. The V end lost 5 bases, the J end lost 5 bases, and 15 bases lay between the germline ends. The CDR3 runs to 14 residues. Germline V CDR1 and CDR2: MNHNY, SVGAGI (reference sequence).

This chain links TRBV5-4 with TRBJ2-3, with TRBD2 identical over 11 bases. Trimming removed 3 bases from V and 1 base from J; junction bases left unmatched: 1. This CDR3 contains 15 residues. In germline, CDR1 is SGHNT, CDR2 YYREEE (reference sequence). The CDR3 bases are TGTGCCAGCAGCTCACTAGCGGGGGGCACAGATACGCAGTATTTT. Translation: CASSSLAGGTDTQYF. Full variable domain (rest looked up from reference TRBV5-4 and TRBJ2-3): ETGVTQSPTHLIKTRGQQVTLRCSSQSGHNTVSWYQQALGQGPQFIFQYYREEENGRGNFPPRFSGLQFPNYSSELNVNALELDDSALYLCASSSLAGGTDTQYFGPGTRLTVL.

V usage is TRBV5-1 and J usage is TRBJ1-5; 7 nucleotides match TRBD1. The CDR3 extends over 16 amino acids. Germline values: CDR1 SGHRS, CDR2 YFSETQ. V was pared by 0 bases and J by 8 bases, with 11 bases of the junction left unmatched. CDR3 nucleotides: TGCGCCAGCAGCTTGGGGGACCGATCTCAGGGGGAGCCCCAGCATTTT. It encodes CASSLGDRSQGEPQHF.

In this sample, this clone turned up once. The chain joins TRBV5-5 to TRBJ1-6; D is unresolved. The CDR3 totals 15 residues. V was cut by 0 bases and J by 2 bases, with 6 bases left in between. CDR1 is SGHKS and CDR2 is YYEKEE in the germline V gene (reference sequence). The CDR3 sequence is CASSLERTYNSPLHF. CDR3 nucleotides: TGTGCCAGCAGCTTGGAGAGAACCTATAATTCACCCCTCCACTTT.

J is TRBJ2-3 and V is TRBV5-1; 12 bases align to TRBD2. Losses at the gene ends were 0 bases for V and 7 bases for J; bases not matched to a gene: 6. The CDR3 length is 16 residues. Germline-derived CDR1 and CDR2 are SGHRS and YFSETQ. The CDR3 region has the DNA TGCGCCAGCAGCTTGGAGACTAGCGGGAGCCTGAATACGCAGTATTTT. It codes for CASSLETSGSLNTQYF.

V gene TRBV4-1 combines with J gene TRBJ1-2, with D tentatively TRBD1 (6 bases). This CDR3 has 16 amino acids. V lost 1 base to trimming and J lost 2 bases, with 14 bases between them. Germline CDR1 MGHRA, CDR2 YSYEKL. The CDR3 nucleotides are TGCGCCAGCAGCCAAGTTTCGACAGGTACCAACTATGGCTACACCTTC. Its translation is CASSQVSTGTNYGYTF.